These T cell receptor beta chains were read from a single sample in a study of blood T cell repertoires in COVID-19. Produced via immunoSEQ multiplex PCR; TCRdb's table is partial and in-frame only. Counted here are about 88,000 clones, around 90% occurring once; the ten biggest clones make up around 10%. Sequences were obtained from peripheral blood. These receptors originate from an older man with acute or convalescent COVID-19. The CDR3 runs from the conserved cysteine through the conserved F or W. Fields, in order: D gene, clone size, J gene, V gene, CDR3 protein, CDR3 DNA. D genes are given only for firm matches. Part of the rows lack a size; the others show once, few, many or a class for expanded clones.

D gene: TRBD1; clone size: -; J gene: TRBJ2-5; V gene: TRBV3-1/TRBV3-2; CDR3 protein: CASSRGQGSEETQYF; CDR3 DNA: TGTGCCAGCAGCCGAGGACAGGGGTCGGAGGAGACCCAGTACTTC
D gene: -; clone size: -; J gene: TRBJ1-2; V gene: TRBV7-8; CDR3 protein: CASSLEAVDSNYGYTF; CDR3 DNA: TGTGCCAGCAGCTTAGAAGCGGTCGATTCTAACTATGGCTACACCTTC
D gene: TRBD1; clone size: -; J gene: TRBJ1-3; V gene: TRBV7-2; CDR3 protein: CASSLGTGFSGNTIYF; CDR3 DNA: TGTGCCAGCAGCCTCGGGACAGGGTTCTCTGGAAACACCATATATTTT
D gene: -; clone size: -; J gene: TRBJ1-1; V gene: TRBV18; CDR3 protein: CASSPPGGIMNTEAFF; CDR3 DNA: TGTGCCAGCTCACCACCGGGGGGAATTATGAACACTGAAGCTTTCTTT
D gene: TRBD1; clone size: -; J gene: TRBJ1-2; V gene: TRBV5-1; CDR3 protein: CASSGSGQGMSGYTF; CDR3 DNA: TGCGCCAGCAGTGGGTCTGGACAGGGTATGTCTGGCTACACCTTC
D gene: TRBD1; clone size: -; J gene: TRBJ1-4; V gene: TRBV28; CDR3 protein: CASRRQGTSYEKLFF; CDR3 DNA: TGTGCCAGCAGAAGACAGGGGACGAGTTATGAAAAACTGTTTTTT
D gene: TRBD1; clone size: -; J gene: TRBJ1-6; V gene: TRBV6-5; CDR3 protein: CASSQGQDWDSPLHF; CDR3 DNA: TGTGCCAGCAGTCAGGGACAGGATTGGGATTCACCCCTCCACTTT
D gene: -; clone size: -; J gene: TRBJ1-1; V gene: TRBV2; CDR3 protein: CASSVEGNTEAFF; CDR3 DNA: TGTGCCAGCAGTGTGGAGGGGAACACTGAAGCTTTCTTT
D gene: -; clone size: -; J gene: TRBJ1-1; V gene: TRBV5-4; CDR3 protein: CASSLWWQGNTEAFF; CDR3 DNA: TGTGCCAGCAGCTTGTGGTGGCAGGGAAACACTGAAGCTTTCTTT
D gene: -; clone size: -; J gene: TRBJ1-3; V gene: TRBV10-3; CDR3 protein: CAISESSGRSSGNTIYF; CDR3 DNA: TGTGCCATCAGTGAGTCGAGTGGGAGGAGCTCTGGAAACACCATATATTTT
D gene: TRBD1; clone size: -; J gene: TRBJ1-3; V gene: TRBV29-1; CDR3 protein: CSVATGVGNTIYF; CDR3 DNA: TGCAGCGTTGCAACAGGGGTTGGAAACACCATATATTTT
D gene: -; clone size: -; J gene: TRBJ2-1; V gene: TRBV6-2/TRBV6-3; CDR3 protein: CASSYTFTSSYNEQFF; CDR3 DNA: TGTGCCAGCAGTTACACATTCACCAGCTCCTACAATGAGCAGTTCTTC
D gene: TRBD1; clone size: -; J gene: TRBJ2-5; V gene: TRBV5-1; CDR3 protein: CASTPGQGQETQYF; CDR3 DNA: TGCGCCAGCACCCCGGGACAGGGCCAAGAGACCCAGTACTTC
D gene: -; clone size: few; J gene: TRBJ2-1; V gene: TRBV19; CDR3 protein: CASSLSYNEQFF; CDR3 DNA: TGTGCCAGTAGTTTATCCTACAATGAGCAGTTCTTC
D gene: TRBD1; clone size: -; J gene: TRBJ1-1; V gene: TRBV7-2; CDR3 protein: CASSLGGTGGTEAFF; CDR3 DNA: TGTGCCAGCAGCCTTGGGGGGACAGGGGGCACTGAAGCTTTCTTT
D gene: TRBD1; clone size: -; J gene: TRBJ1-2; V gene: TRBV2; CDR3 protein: CASSVGTGYNGYTF; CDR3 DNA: TGTGCCAGCAGTGTTGGGACAGGATACAATGGCTACACCTTC
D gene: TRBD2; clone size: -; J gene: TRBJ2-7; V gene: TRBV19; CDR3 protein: CASSRDYTAGEQYF; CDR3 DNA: TGTGCCAGTAGCCGGGACTACACAGCCGGGGAGCAGTACTTC
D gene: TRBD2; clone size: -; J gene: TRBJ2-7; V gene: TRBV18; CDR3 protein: CASSPSRAGVSEQYF; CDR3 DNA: TGTGCCAGCTCACCATCCCGAGCGGGAGTTTCCGAGCAGTACTTC
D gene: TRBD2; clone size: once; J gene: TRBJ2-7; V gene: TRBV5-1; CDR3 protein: CASSLGLAREQYF; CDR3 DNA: TGCGCCAGCAGCTTGGGACTAGCCCGCGAGCAGTACTTC
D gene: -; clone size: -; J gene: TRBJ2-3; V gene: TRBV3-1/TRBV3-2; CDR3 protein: CASSRDRGDTQYF; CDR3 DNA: TGTGCCAGCAGCCGCGACCGGGGGGATACGCAGTATTTT
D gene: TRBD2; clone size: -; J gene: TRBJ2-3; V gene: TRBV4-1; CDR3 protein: CASSHASGLAGVSDTQYF; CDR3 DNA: TGCGCCAGCAGCCACGCGTCAGGACTAGCGGGGGTCTCAGATACGCAGTATTTT
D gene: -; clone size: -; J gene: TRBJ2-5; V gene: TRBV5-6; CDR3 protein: CASSLGRGGWETQYF; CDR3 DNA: TGTGCCAGCAGCTTGGGCAGGGGCGGATGGGAGACCCAGTACTTC
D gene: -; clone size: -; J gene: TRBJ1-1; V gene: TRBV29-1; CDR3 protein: CSVARELNTEAFF; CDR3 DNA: TGCAGCGTTGCACGGGAATTGAACACTGAAGCTTTCTTT